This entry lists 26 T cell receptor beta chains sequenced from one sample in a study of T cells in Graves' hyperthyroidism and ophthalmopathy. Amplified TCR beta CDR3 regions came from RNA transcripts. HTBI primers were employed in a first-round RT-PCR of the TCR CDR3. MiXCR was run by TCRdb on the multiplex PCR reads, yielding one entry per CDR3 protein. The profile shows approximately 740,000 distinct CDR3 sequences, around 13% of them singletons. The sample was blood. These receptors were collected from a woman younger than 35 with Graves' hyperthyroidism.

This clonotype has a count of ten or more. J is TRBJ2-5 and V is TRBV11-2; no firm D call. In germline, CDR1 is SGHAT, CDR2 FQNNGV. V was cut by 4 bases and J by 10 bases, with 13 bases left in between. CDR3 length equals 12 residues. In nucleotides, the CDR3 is TGTGCCAGCAGCTCCAACTACGACTTCCAGTACTTC. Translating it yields CASSSNYDFQYF.

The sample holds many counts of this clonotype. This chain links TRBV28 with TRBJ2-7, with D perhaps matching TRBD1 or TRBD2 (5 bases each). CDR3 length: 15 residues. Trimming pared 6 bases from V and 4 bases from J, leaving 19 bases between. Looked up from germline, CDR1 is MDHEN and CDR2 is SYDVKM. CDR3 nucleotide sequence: TGTGCCAGCAGGCCCGAGGGAGTCGGGACGTACGAGCAGTACTTC. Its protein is CASRPEGVGTYEQYF.

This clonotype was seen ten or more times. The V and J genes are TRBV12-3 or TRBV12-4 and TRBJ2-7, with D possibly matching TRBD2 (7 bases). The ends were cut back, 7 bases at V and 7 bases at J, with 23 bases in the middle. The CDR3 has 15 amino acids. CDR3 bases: TGTGCCAGCACCAAAGATTGGGGGGGGCTCGGGGAGCAGTACTTC. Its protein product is CASTKDWGGLGEQYF.

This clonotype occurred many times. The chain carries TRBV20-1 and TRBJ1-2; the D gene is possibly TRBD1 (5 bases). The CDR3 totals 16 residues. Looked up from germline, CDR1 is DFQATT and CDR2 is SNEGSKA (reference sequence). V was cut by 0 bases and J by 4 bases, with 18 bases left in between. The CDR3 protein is CSAREIGGTFGYGYTF. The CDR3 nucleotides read TGCAGTGCTAGAGAGATTGGAGGGACGTTCGGCTATGGCTACACCTTC.

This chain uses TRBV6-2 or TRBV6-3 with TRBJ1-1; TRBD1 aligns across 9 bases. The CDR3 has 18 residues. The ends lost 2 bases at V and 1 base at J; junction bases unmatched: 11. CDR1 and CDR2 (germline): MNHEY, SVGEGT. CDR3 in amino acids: CASSYRSWTGAANTEAFF. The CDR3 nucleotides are TGTGCCAGCAGTTACAGATCGTGGACAGGGGCGGCGAACACTGAAGCTTTCTTT.

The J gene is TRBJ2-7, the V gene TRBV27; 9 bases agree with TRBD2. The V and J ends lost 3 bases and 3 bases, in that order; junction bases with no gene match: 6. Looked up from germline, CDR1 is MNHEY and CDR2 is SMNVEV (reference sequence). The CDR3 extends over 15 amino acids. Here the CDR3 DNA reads TGTGCCAGCAGTTTCCAACTAGCGGGTCGCTACGAGCAGTACTTC. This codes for CASSFQLAGRYEQYF.

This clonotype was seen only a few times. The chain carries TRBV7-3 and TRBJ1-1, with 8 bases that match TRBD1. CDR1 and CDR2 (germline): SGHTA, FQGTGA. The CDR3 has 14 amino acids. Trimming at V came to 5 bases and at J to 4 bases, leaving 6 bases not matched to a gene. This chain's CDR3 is CASSRQGWGTEAFF. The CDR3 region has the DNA TGTGCCAGCAGCCGACAGGGGTGGGGCACTGAAGCTTTCTTT.

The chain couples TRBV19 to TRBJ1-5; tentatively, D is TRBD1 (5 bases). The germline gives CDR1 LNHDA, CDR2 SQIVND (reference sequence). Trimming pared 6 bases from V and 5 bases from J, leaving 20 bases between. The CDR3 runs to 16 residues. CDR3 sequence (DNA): TGTGCCAGTAGCCGGCGGAGTCTCCCGGGGGATCAGCCCCAGCATTTT. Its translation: CASSRRSLPGDQPQHF. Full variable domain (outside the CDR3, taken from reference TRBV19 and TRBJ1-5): DGGITQSPKYLFRKEGQNVTLSCEQNLNHDAMYWYRQDPGQGLRLIYYSQIVNDFQKGDIAEGYSVSREKKESFPLTVTSAQKNPTAFYLCASSRRSLPGDQPQHFGDGTRLSIL.

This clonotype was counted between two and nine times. The CDR3 nucleotides read TGTGCCAGCAGTTTCTCGACGGGTGAGCAGTTCTTC. Its protein is CASSFSTGEQFF. The rearrangement uses TRBV6-5 and TRBJ2-1, with D unresolved. Trimming took off 4 bases at V and 9 bases at J, with 10 bases between the two ends. This CDR3 has 12 amino acids. Looked up from germline, CDR1 is MNHEY and CDR2 is SVGAGI.

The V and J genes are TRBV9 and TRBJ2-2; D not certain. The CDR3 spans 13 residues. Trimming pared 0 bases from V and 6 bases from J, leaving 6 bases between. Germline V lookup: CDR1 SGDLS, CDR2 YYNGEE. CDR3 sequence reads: CASSVAPSGELFF. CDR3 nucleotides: TGTGCCAGCAGCGTAGCCCCTTCCGGGGAGCTGTTTTTT.

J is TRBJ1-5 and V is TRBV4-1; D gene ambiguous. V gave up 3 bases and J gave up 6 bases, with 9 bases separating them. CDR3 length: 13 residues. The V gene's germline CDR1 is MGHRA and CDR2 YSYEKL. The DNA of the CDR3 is TGCGCCAGCAGCCAGATAGGCGGTCAGCCCCAGCATTTT. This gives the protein CASSQIGGQPQHF.

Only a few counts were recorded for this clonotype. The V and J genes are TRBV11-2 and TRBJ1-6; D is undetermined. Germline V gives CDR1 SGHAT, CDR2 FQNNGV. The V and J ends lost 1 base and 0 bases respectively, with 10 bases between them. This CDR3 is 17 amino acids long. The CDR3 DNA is TGTGCCAGCAGCTTAGGGGCCCTGATCTCCTATAATTCACCCCTCCACTTT. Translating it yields CASSLGALISYNSPLHF. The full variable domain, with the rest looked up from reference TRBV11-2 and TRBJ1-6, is EAGVAQSPRYKIIEKRQSVAFWCNPISGHATLYWYQQILGQGPKLLIQFQNNGVVDDSQLPKDRFSAERLKGVDSTLKIQPAKLEDSAVYLCASSLGALISYNSPLHFGNGTRLTVT.

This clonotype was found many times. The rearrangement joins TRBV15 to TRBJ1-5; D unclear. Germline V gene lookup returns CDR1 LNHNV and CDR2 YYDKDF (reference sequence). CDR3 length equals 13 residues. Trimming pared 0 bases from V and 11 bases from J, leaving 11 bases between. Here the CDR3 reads CATSRDGRTAQHF. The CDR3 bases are TGTGCCACCAGCAGAGATGGCCGAACGGCCCAGCATTTT.

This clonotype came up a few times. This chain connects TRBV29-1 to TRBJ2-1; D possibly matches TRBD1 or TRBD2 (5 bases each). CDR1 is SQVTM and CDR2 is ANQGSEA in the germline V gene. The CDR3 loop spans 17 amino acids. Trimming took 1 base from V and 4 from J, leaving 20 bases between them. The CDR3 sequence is CSVEGQGTLAPYNEQFF. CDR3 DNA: TGCAGCGTTGAAGGGCAGGGAACTTTAGCGCCGTACAATGAGCAGTTCTTC.

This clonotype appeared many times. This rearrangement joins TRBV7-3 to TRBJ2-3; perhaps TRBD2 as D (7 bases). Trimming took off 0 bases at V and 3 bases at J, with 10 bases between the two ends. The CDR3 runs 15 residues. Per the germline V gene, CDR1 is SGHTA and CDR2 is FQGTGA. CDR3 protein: CASSLTGGATDTQYF. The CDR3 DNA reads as TGTGCCAGCAGCTTAACAGGGGGGGCGACAGATACGCAGTATTTT.

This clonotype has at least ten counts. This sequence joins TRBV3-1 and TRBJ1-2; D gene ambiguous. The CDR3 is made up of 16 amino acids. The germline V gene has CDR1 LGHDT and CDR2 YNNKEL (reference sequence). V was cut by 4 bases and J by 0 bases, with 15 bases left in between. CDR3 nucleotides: TGTGCCAGCAGCCTCCAAGGAGGCAGAGCTAACTATGGCTACACCTTC. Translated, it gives CASSLQGGRANYGYTF.

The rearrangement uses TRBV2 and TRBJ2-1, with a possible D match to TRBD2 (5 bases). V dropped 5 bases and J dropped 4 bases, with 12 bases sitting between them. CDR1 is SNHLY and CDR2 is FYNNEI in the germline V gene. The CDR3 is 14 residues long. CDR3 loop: CASSFRRLYNEQFF. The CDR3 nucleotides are TGTGCCAGCAGTTTCAGAAGACTATACAATGAGCAGTTCTTC.

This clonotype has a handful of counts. The CDR3 loop is CASSPPRGPSGNTIYF. DNA for the CDR3: TGTGCCAGCTCACCACCGAGGGGACCCTCTGGAAACACCATATATTTT. This rearrangement joins TRBV18 to TRBJ1-3, with a possible D match to TRBD1 (5 bases). The V end lost 0 bases, the J end lost 0 bases, and 9 bases lay between the germline ends. The CDR3 is made up of 16 amino acids. Germline lookup yields CDR1 KGHSH and CDR2 LQKENI.

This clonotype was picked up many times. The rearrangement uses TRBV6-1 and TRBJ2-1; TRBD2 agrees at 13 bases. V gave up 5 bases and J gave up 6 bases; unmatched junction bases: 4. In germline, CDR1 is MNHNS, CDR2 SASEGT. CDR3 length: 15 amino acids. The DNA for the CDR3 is TGTGCCAGCAGTAGGGGGACTAGCGGGGCCAATGAGCAGTTCTTC. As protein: CASSRGTSGANEQFF.

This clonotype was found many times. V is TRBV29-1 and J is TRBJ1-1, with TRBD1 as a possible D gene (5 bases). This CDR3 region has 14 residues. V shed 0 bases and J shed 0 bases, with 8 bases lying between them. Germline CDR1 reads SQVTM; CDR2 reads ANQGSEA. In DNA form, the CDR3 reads TGCAGCGTTGAAGACCGAGGGGTGAACACTGAAGCTTTCTTT. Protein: CSVEDRGVNTEAFF. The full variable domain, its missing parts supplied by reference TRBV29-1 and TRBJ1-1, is SAVISQKPSRDICQRGTSLTIQCQVDSQVTMMFWYRQQPGQSLTLIATANQGSEATYESGFVIDKFPISRPNLTFSTLTVSNMSPEDSSIYLCSVEDRGVNTEAFFGQGTRLTVV.

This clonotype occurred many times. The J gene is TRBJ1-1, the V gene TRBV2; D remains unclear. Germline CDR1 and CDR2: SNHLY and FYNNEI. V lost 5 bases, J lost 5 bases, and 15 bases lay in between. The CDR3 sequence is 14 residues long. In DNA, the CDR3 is TGTGCCAGCAGTTTTCGAGGAGTATATACTGAAGCTTTCTTT. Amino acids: CASSFRGVYTEAFF.

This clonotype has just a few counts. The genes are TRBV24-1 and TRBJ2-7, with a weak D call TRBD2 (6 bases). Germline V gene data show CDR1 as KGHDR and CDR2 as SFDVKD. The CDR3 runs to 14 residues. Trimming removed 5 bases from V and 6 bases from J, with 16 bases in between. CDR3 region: CATSGPGGAGEQYF. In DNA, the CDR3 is TGTGCCACCAGTGGTCCCGGAGGGGCCGGCGAGCAGTACTTC.

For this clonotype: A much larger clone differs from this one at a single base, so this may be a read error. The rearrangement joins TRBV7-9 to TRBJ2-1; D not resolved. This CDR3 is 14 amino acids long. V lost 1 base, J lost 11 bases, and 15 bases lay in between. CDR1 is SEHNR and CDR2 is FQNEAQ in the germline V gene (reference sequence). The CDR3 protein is CASSLDPGPHKQFF. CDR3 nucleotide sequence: TGTGCCAGCAGCTTAGATCCGGGCCCCCATAAGCAGTTCTTC.

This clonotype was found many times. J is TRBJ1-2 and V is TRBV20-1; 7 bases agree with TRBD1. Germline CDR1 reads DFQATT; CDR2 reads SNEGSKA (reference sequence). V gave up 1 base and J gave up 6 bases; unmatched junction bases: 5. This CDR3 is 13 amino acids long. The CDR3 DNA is TGCAGTGCTAGAGCGCAGGGGGATAATGGCTACACCTTC. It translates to CSARAQGDNGYTF.

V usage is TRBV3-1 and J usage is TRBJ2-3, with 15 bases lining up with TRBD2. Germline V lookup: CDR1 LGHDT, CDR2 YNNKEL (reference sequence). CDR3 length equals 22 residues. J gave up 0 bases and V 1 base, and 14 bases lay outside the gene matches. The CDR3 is CASSQGSILGLAGGPSTDTQYF. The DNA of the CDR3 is TGTGCCAGCAGCCAAGGAAGTATACTTGGACTAGCGGGAGGGCCGAGCACAGATACGCAGTATTTT.

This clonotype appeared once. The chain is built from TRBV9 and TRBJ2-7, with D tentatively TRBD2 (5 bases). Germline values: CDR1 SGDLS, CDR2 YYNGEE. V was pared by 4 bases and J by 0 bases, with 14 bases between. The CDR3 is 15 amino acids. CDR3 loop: CASSHLGISSYEQYF. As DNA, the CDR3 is TGTGCCAGCAGCCACCTCGGGATTAGCTCCTACGAGCAGTACTTC.